This T cell receptor (beta chain) comes out of a study of shared clonotypes between healthy human individuals. Study overall: The donor group consisted of two women and a few men, aged 18 to 49.

The table lists this clone with a few counts. Its specificity is not known. The CDR3 is 9 amino acids. V lost 6 bases and J lost 3, with 3 bases in between. The germline gives CDR1 DFQATT, CDR2 SNEGSKA (reference sequence). Several immunoSEQ plates held equal portions of the genomic DNA taken from each subset. Assay used: immunoSEQ multiplex PCR; TCRdb lists only in-frame clones, some missing. Of around 560,000 clones listed, 85% to 95% were seen once; the top ten hold around 0.12%. Naive CD8 cells, CD45RO-negative and positively selected for CCR7, excluded terminally differentiated effector memory CD45RA+ cells. Study-wide results and caveats: Represented diversity, genetic and exposure-history alike, was limited by few donors.

The chain uses TRBV20-1 and TRBJ2-7; D gene ambiguous. This sequence originates from a woman aged 25 to 39 in good health. The source material was naive CD8+ T cells sorted from blood. As DNA, the CDR3 is TGCAGTGCCGGCTACGAGCAGTACTTC. Translated: CSAGYEQYF.